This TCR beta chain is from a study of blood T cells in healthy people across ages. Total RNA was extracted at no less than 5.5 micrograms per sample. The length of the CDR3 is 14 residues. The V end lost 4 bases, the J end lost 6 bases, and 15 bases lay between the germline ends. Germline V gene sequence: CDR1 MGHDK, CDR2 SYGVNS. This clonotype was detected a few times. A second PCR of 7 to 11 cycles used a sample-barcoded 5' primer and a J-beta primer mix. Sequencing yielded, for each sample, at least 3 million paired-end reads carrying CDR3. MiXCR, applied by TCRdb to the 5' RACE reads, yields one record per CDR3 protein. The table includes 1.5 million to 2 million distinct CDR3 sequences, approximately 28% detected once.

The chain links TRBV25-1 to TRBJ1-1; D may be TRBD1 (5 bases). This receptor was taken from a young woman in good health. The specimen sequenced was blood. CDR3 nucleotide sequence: TGTGCCAGCAGTGGACCCAGACAGCAGTCTGAAGCTTTCTTT. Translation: CASSGPRQQSEAFF.